A single TCR beta chain is shown here with its context. The antigen is unknown. V was clipped by 0 bases and J by 2 bases, with 9 bases between them. Germline V gene lookup returns CDR1 KGHSH and CDR2 LQKENI. The CDR3 runs 15 residues. Primers covering all TCR V genes were used in emulsion RT-PCR on CD8+ T cells. These data originate in a study of T cell repertoires in breast cancer. Study-level background: Breast cancer patients gave tumors, lymph nodes and blood; healthy donors gave blood. Study-wide points: Emulsion RT-PCR gave a qualitative, not quantitative, TCR profile.

Blocking oligonucleotides added to a second nested PCR suppressed unpaired genes. TCRdb redid the calling of the emulsion pairing reads with MiXCR, one entry per CDR3 protein. The data show about 40,000 distinct CDR3 sequences, with 45% to 55% seen just once and approximately 60% held by the top ten. The source material was CD8+ T cells. The J gene is TRBJ2-3, the V gene TRBV18; D gene unclear. The clonotype comes from a pool of human donors with breast cancer or a healthy control (not recorded which). The CDR3 here is CASSPPSSATDTQYF. CDR3 DNA sequence: TGTGCCAGCTCACCACCCAGCTCGGCCACAGATACGCAGTATTTT.